This passage covers 11 T cell receptor beta chains from one sample sequenced in a study. The sorted Tregs were CD4+CD25+CD127-/low cells. TCRdb reprocessed the 5' RACE reads with MiXCR, giving one entry per CDR3 protein. This sample has around 10,000 distinct CDR3 sequences; about 15% occur once, and the top ten carry 3% to 4%. Sequenced material: Tregs sorted from a lymph node. These receptors were collected from a female donor with breast cancer.

By sample share, this clonotype is medium-sized (0.01 to 0.1%). The chain joins TRBV20-1 to TRBJ1-1, with a tentative D call TRBD1 (6 bases). The CDR3 sequence is 16 residues long. Germline V gives CDR1 DFQATT, CDR2 SNEGSKA (reference sequence). The V gene lost 2 bases and the J gene lost 3 bases, with 19 bases spanning the gap. The CDR3: CSARPLGGKGDTEAFF. DNA of the CDR3: TGCAGTGCTAGACCTCTGGGGGGGAAGGGGGACACTGAAGCTTTCTTT.

This clonotype was observed at least ten times. V gene TRBV28 combines with J gene TRBJ2-2; D is perhaps TRBD1 (6 bases). Trimming removed 6 bases at V and 7 bases at J, with 18 bases between. Per the germline V gene, CDR1 is MDHEN and CDR2 is SYDVKM. The CDR3 is 15 residues long. CDR3 nucleotides: TGTGCCAGCAGCCAATCGGCAGGGGTACACGGGGAGCTGTTTTTT. Translation gives CASSQSAGVHGELFF.

V is TRBV20-1 and J is TRBJ2-7, with D perhaps matching TRBD2 (6 bases). Between the trimmed V and J ends, which lost 3 bases and 5 bases, there was a span of 14 bases. CDR3 length: 13 residues. Germline CDR1 and CDR2: DFQATT and SNEGSKA (reference sequence). CDR3 residues: CSASHGSKNEQYF. CDR3 nucleotides: TGCAGTGCTAGTCACGGGAGCAAGAACGAGCAGTACTTC.

This clonotype was recorded many times. This sequence may be a read error, since a much larger clone differs from it by one base. V is TRBV12-3 or TRBV12-4 and J is TRBJ2-1, with 7 bases lining up with TRBD2. The CDR3 is 12 residues long. CDR3 residues: CASSHSGPEQCF. CDR3 bases: TGTGCCAGCAGTCATAGCGGGCCCGAGCAGTGCTTC.

In this sample, this clonotype turned up many times. The V call is TRBV20-1, the J call TRBJ2-7; TRBD1 aligns across 8 bases. The trim removed 0 bases at V and 3 bases at J, leaving 4 bases unmatched. This CDR3 region has 14 residues. Per the germline V gene, CDR1 is DFQATT and CDR2 is SNEGSKA (reference sequence). CDR3 protein: CSARDADRDYEQYF. The CDR3 bases are TGCAGTGCTAGAGATGCGGACAGGGACTACGAGCAGTACTTC.

Comment on this clonotype: A read error is possible here, since a much larger clone lies one base away. Here the CDR3 omits its conserved ending phenylalanine or tryptophan, so a read error is the likely source. The chain uses TRBV5-1 and TRBJ2-2; TRBD2 matches at 8 bases. Trimming took 4 bases from V and 0 from J; bases not matched to a gene: 2. The CDR3 is 15 residues long. Germline V CDR1 and CDR2: SGHRS, YFSETQ. The CDR3: CASSNSGTNTGELFL. DNA for the CDR3: TGCGCCAGCAGCAATAGCGGGACGAACACCGGGGAGCTGTTTTTA.

This clonotype was observed at least ten times. This sequence joins TRBV5-1 and TRBJ2-1; 10 bases align to TRBD2. The V and J ends lost 2 bases and 4 bases, in that order; junction bases with no gene match: 0. CDR1 and CDR2 from the germline V gene are SGHRS and YFSETQ. The CDR3 loop spans 14 amino acids. CDR3 bases: TGCGCCAGCAGCTTTAGCGGGAGGTACAATGAGCAGTTCTTC. The encoded protein is CASSFSGRYNEQFF.

The V and J genes are TRBV15 and TRBJ2-7; tentatively, D is TRBD2 (6 bases). The V gene lost 5 bases and the J gene lost 4 bases, with 18 bases spanning the gap. This CDR3 has 15 amino acids. Looked up from germline, CDR1 is LNHNV and CDR2 is YYDKDF (reference sequence). The DNA for the CDR3 is TGTGCCACCAGCCGAGGCCCAGCGGGCCGATACGAGCAGTACTTC. This translates into CATSRGPAGRYEQYF.

This clonotype was detected many times. The chain is built from TRBV11-2 and TRBJ2-7; D gene ambiguous. Germline values: CDR1 SGHAT, CDR2 FQNNGV. V lost 0 bases and J lost 0, with 6 bases in between. This CDR3 comprises 14 residues. The DNA of the CDR3 is TGTGCCAGCAGCTTAGAAGTGGGCTCCTACGAGCAGTACTTC. It yields the protein CASSLEVGSYEQYF.

This clonotype was seen more than once but under ten times. The final CDR3 position lacks the conserved phenylalanine or tryptophan, pointing to a likely read error. The chain joins TRBV5-1 to TRBJ1-2; 8 bases align to TRBD1. The junction had 6 bases not matched to a gene; V was cut back by 3 bases and J by 8 bases. Germline V gene data show CDR1 as SGHRS and CDR2 as YFSETQ. The CDR3 has 13 amino acids. CDR3 sequence: CASSSDRAGGYTI. CDR3 sequence (DNA): TGCGCCAGCAGCTCGGACAGGGCTGGAGGCTACACCATC.

There are many counts of this clonotype. The rearrangement links TRBV5-1 to TRBJ1-1; D remains unclear. The CDR3 sequence is 14 residues long. Between the trimmed V and J ends, which lost 2 bases and 1 base, there was a span of 9 bases. The germline CDR1 and CDR2 sequences are SGHRS and YFSETQ. CDR3: CASSFGPSNTEAFF. CDR3 bases: TGCGCCAGCAGCTTTGGACCCTCGAACACTGAAGCTTTCTTT.